These T cell receptor beta chains were read from a single sample in a study of TIL therapy for anti-PD-1-resistant metastatic lung cancer. Using immunoSEQ multiplex PCR, the repertoire was profiled, and TCRdb retains in-frame clones only, with some absent. The sample contains some 11,000 clones, about three fifths of which appear only once. The starting material was tumor tissue, obtained at baseline. The source of these receptors is a person between 25 and 79 years old with non-small cell lung cancer. The CDR3 runs from the conserved cysteine through the conserved F or W. The D gene is left open where the match is weak. Clone size is stated in some rows and not others, as once, few, many or a class when expanded.

j_gene,v_gene,d_gene,abundance,CDR3nt,CDR3aa
TRBJ1-3,TRBV30,-,-,TGTGCCTGGAGTGTTTGGGGGACTGGAAACACCATATATTTT,CAWSVWGTGNTIYF
TRBJ2-7,TRBV5-6,-,-,TGTGCCAGCAGCTGGGGGAACTTGCGGGACGTAGGACAGTACTTC,CASSWGNLRDVGQYF
TRBJ2-5,TRBV30,-,-,TGTGCCTGGAGTTCCAGTCAAGAGACCCAGTACTTC,CAWSSSQETQYF
TRBJ2-7,TRBV27,-,-,TGTGCCAGCAGTTTATCGCGGACACTTGACGAGCAGTACTTC,CASSLSRTLDEQYF
TRBJ1-2,TRBV6-6,TRBD1,-,TGTGCCCGCCGCCGAGGGGGGGGGAGGGACAGCTATGGCTACACCTTC,CARRRGGGRDSYGYTF
TRBJ2-1,TRBV27,TRBD2,medium-sized,TGTGCCAGCAGTTTACAGCGCGGGGGCAATGAGCAGTTCTTC,CASSLQRGGNEQFF
TRBJ2-3,TRBV3-1/TRBV3-2,TRBD2,-,TGTGCCAGCAGCGGGGGACTAGCGGGGACCCCAGATACGCAGTATTTT,CASSGGLAGTPDTQYF
TRBJ2-7,TRBV15,-,-,TGTGCCACCAGCAGGCGTCATCCGGAGAGAGTAGTTCCCTACGAGCAGTACTTC,CATSRRHPERVVPYEQYF
TRBJ1-6,TRBV5-6,TRBD1,-,TGTGCCAGCAGTCTCGACAGGGGCCCCCATAATTCACCCCTCCACTTT,CASSLDRGPHNSPLHF
TRBJ1-6,TRBV28,-,few,TGTGCCAGCAGTCACGGAGCTTCTACCTATAATTCACCCCTCCACTTT,CASSHGASTYNSPLHF
TRBJ1-1,TRBV13,TRBD1,few,TGTGCCAGCAGCTTAGGCCGGACAGGAGCGAACACTGAAGCTTTCTTT,CASSLGRTGANTEAFF
TRBJ1-5,TRBV9,-,-,TGTGCCAGCAGCGAGGGGGTAAATCAGCCCCAGCATTTT,CASSEGVNQPQHF
TRBJ2-3,TRBV10-1,TRBD2,-,TGCGCCAGCAATGGACTAGCGGGAGCTGCTCAGTATTTT,CASNGLAGAAQYF
TRBJ2-2,TRBV5-8,TRBD2,-,TGTGCCAGCGGGAGGGAAACCGGGGAGCTGTTTTTT,CASGRETGELFF
TRBJ2-1,TRBV11-1,TRBD2,-,TGTGCCAGCAGCTATAGCTTGGGACTAATCAATGAGCAGTTCTTC,CASSYSLGLINEQFF
TRBJ1-2,TRBV2,-,medium-sized,TGTGCCAGCAGTGAAGGGCCGGGGGGCAGGCCAGAATCATATGGCTACACCTTC,CASSEGPGGRPESYGYTF
TRBJ2-3,TRBV30,TRBD2,-,TGTGCCTGGAGGACCCTCGGACTAGCGGGGAACTCAGATACGCAGTATTTT,CAWRTLGLAGNSDTQYF
TRBJ2-7,TRBV4-1,TRBD1,-,TGCGCCAGCAGCCAATCCCCGGACAGGACCTACGAGCAGTACTTC,CASSQSPDRTYEQYF
TRBJ1-2,TRBV27,-,-,TGTGCCAGCAGTTTTCTCTCCTCAGTCGCGGGGGCGCCTGGCTACACCTTC,CASSFLSSVAGAPGYTF
TRBJ1-5,TRBV6-4,-,few,TGTGCCAGCAGTGACTCGCTCGGACAGCCCCAGCATTTT,CASSDSLGQPQHF
TRBJ2-7,TRBV3-1/TRBV3-2,-,-,TGTGCCAGCAGCTCGGGTCTTGGGGGAGGAAAAGAGCAGTACTTC,CASSSGLGGGKEQYF
TRBJ2-2,TRBV9,TRBD1,-,TGTGCCAGCAGCGCCGGACAGGGGGCAGGAACCGGGGAGCTGTTTTTT,CASSAGQGAGTGELFF
TRBJ1-1,TRBV4-1,TRBD1,-,TGCGCCAGCAGCCAAGCGCTTCAGGGGGAGGCTTTCTTT,CASSQALQGEAFF
TRBJ1-6,TRBV6-5,-,few,TGTGCCAGCAGCCTAAAAGTGCAGAATTCACCCCTCCACTTT,CASSLKVQNSPLHF
TRBJ1-1,TRBV25-1,-,once,TGTGCCAGCAGGTCGGCCACTGAAGCTTTCTTT,CASRSATEAFF
TRBJ2-5,TRBV18,TRBD2,-,TGTGCCAGCTCACCTACTCTAGCGGGAGAGGAGACCCAGTACTTC,CASSPTLAGEETQYF
TRBJ2-7,TRBV27,TRBD1,-,TGTGCCAGCAGGGAGTGGGACAGGGATCGTTACGAGCAGTACTTC,CASREWDRDRYEQYF